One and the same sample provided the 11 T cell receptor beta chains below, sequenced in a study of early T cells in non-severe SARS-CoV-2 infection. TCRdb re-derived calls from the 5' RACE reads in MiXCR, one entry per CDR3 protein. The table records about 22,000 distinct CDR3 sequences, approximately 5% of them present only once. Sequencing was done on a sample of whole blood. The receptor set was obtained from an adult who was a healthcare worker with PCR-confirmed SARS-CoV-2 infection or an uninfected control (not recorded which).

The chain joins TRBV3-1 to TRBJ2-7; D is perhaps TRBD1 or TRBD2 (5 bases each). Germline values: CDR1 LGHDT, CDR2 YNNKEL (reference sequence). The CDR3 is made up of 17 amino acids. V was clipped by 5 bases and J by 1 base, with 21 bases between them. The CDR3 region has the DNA TGTGCCAGCAGCTTCCGGGACGCCGGACTTAAATCCTACGAGCAGTACTTC. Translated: CASSFRDAGLKSYEQYF.

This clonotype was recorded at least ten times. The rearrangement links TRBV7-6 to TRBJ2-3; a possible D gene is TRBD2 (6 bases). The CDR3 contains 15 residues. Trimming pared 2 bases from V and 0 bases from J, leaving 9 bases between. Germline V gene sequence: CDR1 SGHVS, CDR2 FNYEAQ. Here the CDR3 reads CASSLTGTSTDTQYF. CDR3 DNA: TGTGCCAGCAGCTTAACCGGGACTAGCACAGATACGCAGTATTTT.

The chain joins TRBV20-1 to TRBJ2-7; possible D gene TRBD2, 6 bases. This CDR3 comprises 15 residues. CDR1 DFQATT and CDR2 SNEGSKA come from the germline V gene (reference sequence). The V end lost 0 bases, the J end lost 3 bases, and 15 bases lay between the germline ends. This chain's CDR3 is CSARDPLGGDYEQYF. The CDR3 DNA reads TGCAGTGCTAGAGACCCTTTGGGCGGGGACTACGAGCAGTACTTC.

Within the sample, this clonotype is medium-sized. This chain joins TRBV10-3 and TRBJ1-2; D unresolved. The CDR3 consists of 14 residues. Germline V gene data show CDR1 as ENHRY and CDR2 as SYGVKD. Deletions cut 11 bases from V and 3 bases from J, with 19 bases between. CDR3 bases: TGTGCCTCTAAACCGGGTGTATTCGACTATGGCTACACCTTC. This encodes CASKPGVFDYGYTF.

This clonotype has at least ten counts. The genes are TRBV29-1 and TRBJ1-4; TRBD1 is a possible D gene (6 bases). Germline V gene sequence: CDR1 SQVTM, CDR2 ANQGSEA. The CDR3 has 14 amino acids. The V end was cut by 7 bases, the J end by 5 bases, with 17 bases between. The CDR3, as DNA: TGCAGCGCCGGGGACACGGGTCGAAATGAAAAACTGTTTTTT. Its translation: CSAGDTGRNEKLFF. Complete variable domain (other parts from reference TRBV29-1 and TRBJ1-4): SAVISQKPSRDICQRGTSLTIQCQVDSQVTMMFWYRQQPGQSLTLIATANQGSEATYESGFVIDKFPISRPNLTFSTLTVSNMSPEDSSIYLCSAGDTGRNEKLFFGSGTQLSVL.

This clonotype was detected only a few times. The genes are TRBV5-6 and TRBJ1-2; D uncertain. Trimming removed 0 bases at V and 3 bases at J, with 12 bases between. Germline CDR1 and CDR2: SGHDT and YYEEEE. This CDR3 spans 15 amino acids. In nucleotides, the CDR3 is TGTGCCAGCAGCTTGGGGTCAGGAAAAGACTATGGCTACACCTTC. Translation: CASSLGSGKDYGYTF.

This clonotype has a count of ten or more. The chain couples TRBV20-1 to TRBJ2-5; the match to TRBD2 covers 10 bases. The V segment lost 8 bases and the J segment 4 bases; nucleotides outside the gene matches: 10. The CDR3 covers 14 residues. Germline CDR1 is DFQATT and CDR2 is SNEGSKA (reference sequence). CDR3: CSPDSGGRRETQYF. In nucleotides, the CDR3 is TGCAGTCCAGATAGCGGGGGGCGGAGAGAGACCCAGTACTTC.

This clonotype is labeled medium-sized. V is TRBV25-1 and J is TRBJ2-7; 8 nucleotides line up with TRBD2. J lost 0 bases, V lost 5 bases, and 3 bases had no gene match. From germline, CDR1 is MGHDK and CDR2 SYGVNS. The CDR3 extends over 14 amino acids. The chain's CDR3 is CASSSGGNSYEQYF. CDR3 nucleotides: TGTGCCAGCAGTTCGGGGGGGAACTCCTACGAGCAGTACTTC.

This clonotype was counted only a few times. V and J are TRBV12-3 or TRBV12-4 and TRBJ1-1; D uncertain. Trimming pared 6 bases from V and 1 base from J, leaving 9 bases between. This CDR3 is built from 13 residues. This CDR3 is CASSLHQNTEAFF. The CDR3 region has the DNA TGTGCCAGCAGCCTTCACCAGAACACTGAAGCTTTCTTT.

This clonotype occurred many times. CDR3 protein: CASSHTRQVMDGYTF. The CDR3, as DNA: TGTGCCAGCAGCCACACCCGACAGGTGATGGATGGCTACACCTTC. This chain links TRBV7-2 with TRBJ1-2; TRBD1 might be the D (6 bases). The CDR3 has 15 residues. Germline-derived CDR1 and CDR2 are SGHTA and FQGNSA. The germline V and J ends were trimmed by 5 bases and 6 bases, with 19 bases remaining between them.

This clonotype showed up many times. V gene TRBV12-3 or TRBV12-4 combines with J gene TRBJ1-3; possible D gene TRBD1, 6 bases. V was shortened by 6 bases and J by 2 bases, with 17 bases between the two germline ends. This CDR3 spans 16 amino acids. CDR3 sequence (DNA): TGTGCCAGCAGCCCTACCGCACAGGGAGCTGGAAACACCATATATTTT. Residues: CASSPTAQGAGNTIYF.